The subject of this entry is one T cell receptor beta chain. What it binds is unknown. The data belong to a study of CD8 T cells in Susac syndrome. The study used treatment-naive patients who had stable or active relapsing-remitting disease as multiple sclerosis controls. When the RNA was reverse transcribed, random hexamers were used with an input of 0.5 to 1 ug. The method of amplification for TCR beta CDR3 was immunoSEQ multiplex PCR, covering 54 Vbeta and 13 Jbeta. TCRdb reprocessed the immunoSEQ multiplex PCR reads with MiXCR, giving one entry per CDR3 protein. In the table there are around 280,000 distinct CDR3 sequences, more than 75% of which are singletons. V dropped 4 bases and J dropped 3 bases, with 2 bases sitting between them. From germline, CDR1 is DFQATT and CDR2 SNEGSKA (reference sequence). The CDR3 has 10 residues. Study-wide findings and caveats: The authors acknowledged that the study's TCR sequencing and HLA analysis involved relatively few individuals.

The receptor comes from a human donor with multiple sclerosis. Material for sequencing was CD8+ T cells from PBMCs. The rearrangement joins TRBV20-1 to TRBJ2-3; no clear D. CDR3 DNA: TGCAGTGCTATGACAGATACGCAGTATTTT. It is translated as CSAMTDTQYF.